This is a list of T cell receptor beta chains from one sample in a study of CD8 T cells in Susac syndrome. One entry per CDR3 protein results from TCRdb running MiXCR on the immunoSEQ multiplex PCR reads. The sample lists around 80,000 distinct CDR3 sequences; around 94% were seen once. The sequencing sample was made of CD8+ T cells from PBMCs. The receptors derive from a human donor in good health. Both conserved end residues are part of each CDR3. D genes are given only for firm matches. Only part of the rows carry a size: once, few, many, or a class if the clone is expanded.

abundance	v_gene	d_gene	j_gene	CDR3aa	CDR3nt
once	TRBV6-1	.	TRBJ2-1	CASSQSVGRDTEDEQFF	TGTGCCAGCAGTCAGTCCGTGGGGCGGGATACTGAGGATGAGCAGTTCTTC
.	TRBV27	TRBD1	TRBJ2-6	CASTRTGDSGANVLTF	TGTGCCAGCACCCGGACAGGGGACTCTGGGGCCAACGTCCTGACTTTC
.	TRBV19	.	TRBJ2-7	CASTPYVGYEQYF	TGTGCCAGTACTCCATACGTGGGATACGAGCAGTACTTC
.	TRBV12-3/TRBV12-4	.	TRBJ2-1	CASSLNLFSYNEQFF	TGTGCCAGCAGTTTAAACTTATTCTCCTACAATGAGCAGTTCTTC
once	TRBV20-1	.	TRBJ2-3	CSAREMGLAALDTQYF	TGCAGTGCTAGAGAAATGGGCCTAGCCGCCTTGGATACGCAGTATTTT
.	TRBV11-2	.	TRBJ2-5	CASSSLRAEQETQYF	TGTGCCAGCAGCTCCCTAAGAGCGGAACAAGAGACCCAGTACTTC
.	TRBV9	.	TRBJ2-4	CASTDGREGNIQYF	TGTGCCAGCACCGACGGGCGGGAAGGGAACATTCAGTACTTC
.	TRBV29-1	.	TRBJ1-1	CSVEGLGRGNTEAFF	TGCAGCGTTGAGGGTCTGGGCCGCGGAAACACTGAAGCTTTCTTT
.	TRBV12-3/TRBV12-4	.	TRBJ2-1	CASSPERSADYNEQFF	TGTGCCAGCAGCCCAGAGCGGTCGGCGGATTACAATGAGCAGTTCTTC
.	TRBV27	.	TRBJ2-7	CASRAGRPYEQYF	TGTGCCAGCAGGGCGGGTCGGCCCTACGAGCAGTACTTC
.	TRBV7-9	.	TRBJ2-5	CASSLIRQEETQYF	TGTGCCAGCAGCTTAATCCGGCAGGAAGAGACCCAGTACTTC
once	TRBV11-2	.	TRBJ1-1	CASRYPKDVVMNTEAFF	TGTGCCAGCAGATATCCTAAAGATGTCGTAATGAACACTGAAGCTTTCTTT
.	TRBV9	.	TRBJ2-3	CASSDGGGPNTQYF	TGTGCCAGCAGCGACGGTGGGGGGCCCAATACGCAGTATTTT
.	TRBV4-3	.	TRBJ1-1	CASSQDRAANTEAFF	TGCGCCAGCAGCCAAGATCGGGCAGCCAACACTGAAGCTTTCTTT
.	TRBV7-6	TRBD2	TRBJ2-2	CASREGEGSDTGELFF	TGTGCCAGCAGGGAAGGGGAGGGGTCGGACACCGGGGAGCTGTTTTTT
.	TRBV11-2	.	TRBJ1-6	CASSGGESLNSPLHF	TGTGCCAGCAGCGGGGGCGAGAGCCTTAATTCACCCCTCCACTTT
few	TRBV7-6	.	TRBJ1-1	CASSAGVNTEAFF	TGTGCCAGCAGCGCTGGTGTGAACACTGAAGCTTTCTTT
.	TRBV27	.	TRBJ1-1	CASSADAGTEAFF	TGTGCCAGCAGCGCCGACGCAGGTACTGAAGCTTTCTTT
.	TRBV10-3	.	TRBJ2-2	CATLGSTGELFF	TGTGCCACGCTGGGGAGCACCGGGGAGCTGTTTTTT
.	TRBV6-5	.	TRBJ1-2	CASTPQGNYGYTF	TGTGCCAGCACCCCACAGGGTAACTATGGCTACACCTTC
.	TRBV5-4	.	TRBJ2-1	CASERGGGPSREQFF	TGTGCCAGCGAAAGAGGGGGAGGGCCAAGTCGTGAGCAGTTCTTC
.	TRBV30	TRBD1	TRBJ2-1	CAWSEGPGQGPEQFF	TGTGCCTGGAGTGAGGGTCCGGGACAGGGGCCTGAGCAGTTCTTC
.	TRBV19	.	TRBJ1-1	CASSLTKTGTEAFF	TGTGCCAGTAGTTTAACCAAGACGGGCACTGAAGCTTTCTTT
.	TRBV4-1	.	TRBJ2-1	CASSHTRVKDEQFF	TGCGCCAGCAGCCACACACGTGTGAAGGATGAGCAGTTCTTC
.	TRBV12-3/TRBV12-4	.	TRBJ2-1	CASSSINEQFF	TGTGCCAGCAGTTCCATCAATGAGCAGTTCTTC
.	TRBV25-1	.	TRBJ1-1	CATWAVTEAFF	TGTGCCACCTGGGCCGTCACTGAAGCTTTCTTT
.	TRBV4-2	.	TRBJ2-2	CASRVVGSNTGELFF	TGTGCCAGCAGAGTTGTGGGATCGAACACCGGGGAGCTGTTTTTT